This T cell receptor (beta chain) came from a study of cytomegalovirus exposure and HLA in healthy donors. General study findings and limits: TCR beta sequences reportedly predicted most subjects' HLA-A and HLA-B alleles accurately. The majority of CMV-associated TCR beta chains were reported as apparently HLA-restricted in a later analysis. Presence/absence analyses supposed approximately even sequencing depth among donors.

The CDR3 length is 13 residues. Germline-derived CDR1 and CDR2 are MRHNA and SNTAGT. V was cut by 5 bases and J by 5 bases, with 12 bases left in between. No CMV serostatus entry exists for this donor. With 60 Vbeta and 13 Jbeta primers, the PCR was carried out. The method was immunoSEQ multiplex PCR; TCRdb's version includes in-frame clones alone and lacks a portion of them. The profile shows 150,000 to 200,000 clones, 72% of them singletons. Remarks on this clone: What it binds is not known.

The rearrangement joins TRBV6-4 to TRBJ1-1; a possible D gene is TRBD1 (5 bases). The receptor's source is a human donor in good health. Sequencing was performed on PBMCs. The CDR3 region is CASSQGGRTEAFF. The CDR3 coding sequence is TGTGCCAGCAGTCAGGGTGGTCGGACTGAAGCTTTCTTT.